This TCR beta chain derives from a study of beta chain features in type 1 diabetes (dated by TCRdb to 2017 to 2018). Study-wide context: No differences in mean age, gender distribution, total cell number or subset yield were found between patients and healthy donors. Across all samples, about 110 million sorted cells were examined, and cell number per subset correlated strongly with RNA yield. In the study, TCRB repertoires of sorted circulating CD4+ T cell subsets from recently diagnosed type 1 diabetes patients were compared with those of matched healthy donors. Naive and central memory subsets were obtained from all 30 or so donors, but regulatory and stem cell-like memory subsets were isolated from only 8 patients and about 8 healthy donors. The paper's findings and limits, for the study overall: Naive, central memory and regulatory TCRB repertoires appeared more similar among patients than among healthy donors. PCR may preferentially amplify shorter templates, but because patient and control samples were amplified and corrected together, any resulting skew would affect both groups equally. A moderate but significant shortening of TCRB CDR3 length was observed in type 1 diabetes patients in all four CD4+ subsets. Fewer insertions and more nucleotide deletions at VDJ recombination sites were observed in patients with type 1 diabetes, implying thymic rearrangement abnormalities. Because cDNA was sequenced instead of genomic DNA, highly expressing activated cells could be over-represented, though the groups showed no difference in activation or CD3 levels. Because small numbers of individuals were included in the HLA sub-analyses, any influence of HLA type on TCRB rearrangement was left unresolved.

With respect to this clone: Which antigen it targets is not known. No much larger clonotype is one base removed from it; base qualities were not supplied.

From each donor, a single peripheral blood sample of 100 to 150 mL on average was drawn into heparinised tubes. Naive, central memory, regulatory and stem cell-like memory CD4+ T cells were sorted on a BD FACSAria II using a panel including CD45RO, CCR7, CD25, CD127, CD95 and CD27. Purity was above 95% for every sorted population. PBMCs were separated immediately by Lymphoprep density gradient centrifugation and were stained directly, without being cultured. So that batch effects would be minimized, each experiment stained and sorted samples in pairs, pairing one healthy donor with one patient. Spanning cysteine to phenylalanine, the CDR3 consists of 13 amino acids. The sequence is cut down to CDR3 DNA, 39 bases in frame from base 1. CDR1 and CDR2, per the germline V gene (reference sequence), are SEHNR and FQNEAQ. The V end loses 5 bases and the J end loses 2 bases, and a stretch of 9 bases separates them.

The entire isolated RNA was reverse transcribed using the High Capacity cDNA Reverse Transcription Kit, and thus expressed TCRB transcripts were sequenced. Naive, central memory and regulatory T cell samples underwent deep immunoSEQ sequencing, averaging about 3.57 million total reads per sample. Sorted cells were lysed in RLT buffer and RNA was extracted with DNase-treated RNeasy Micro or Mini kits, depending on cell number. To prevent cross-contamination, each cell subset was processed individually, whereas patient and healthy donor samples were processed jointly. The immunoSEQ multiplex PCR was used to amplify TCRB sequences from cDNA, yielding 87-bp fragments that span the CDR3 region. The amplicons were sequenced using the Illumina HiSeq platform. The authors' pipeline ran thus. Synthetic template baselines were used to correct PCR bias computationally, reads within Hamming distance 2 were collapsed together, and singletons that could not be merged were discarded. Reads were aligned against IMGT so that V, D and J genes, CDR3 length and insertions or deletions at six rearrangement sites could be assigned. Within each subset, clonotype counts were normalized to the number of sorted cells before true diversity and Gini coefficients were calculated with the tcR R package. The overlap coefficient, calculated on TCRB nucleotide sequences, was used to quantify repertoire sharing. What TCRdb holds here is the immuneACCESS table cut down to in-frame rearrangements. Part of the clones is not present; checked against another copy, under half of the missing clones reflect an unresolved V gene, and the others are unexplained. V, J and clone size are those of that table, while D and trimming were read from the DNA. The sample table shows almost 350,000 clones, and 8% are seen once. Together, the top ten hold 0.44% of the sample.

The receptor chain draws on TRBV7-9 and TRBJ1-2; a tentative D match to TRBD1 spans 6 bases. This TCR came from a woman aged 18-29 years in good health. The sample was central memory CD4+ T cells from blood. For the CDR3, the sequence is CASSNGQNYGYTF. The nucleotides are TGTGCCAGCAGCAATGGACAGAACTATGGCTACACCTTC.